This is a list of T cell receptor beta chains from one sample in a study of T cell responses to AZD1222 COVID-19 vaccine. Repertoires were generated with immunoSEQ multiplex PCR, while TCRdb's copy carries only in-frame clones and drops some. The sample carries 210,000 or so clones, around 94% recorded once. Material: peripheral blood, obtained 28 days after the second dose of the MenACWY control vaccine. The receptors come from an adult who received the MenACWY meningococcal vaccine as a control. Both conserved end residues are part of each CDR3. A D gene is named only where the DNA matches it firmly. Expanded clones get a size class; other rows say once, few or many, or leave the size out.

v_call	clone_size	j_call	d_call	cdr3_nt	cdr3_aa
TRBV19	.	TRBJ2-3	TRBD2	TGTGCCAGTAGTCGCCGACCCTTGACTAGCGGGGGGACAGATACGCAGTATTTT	CASSRRPLTSGGTDTQYF
TRBV28	.	TRBJ2-1	.	TGTGCCAGCAGAGCCCCCAGTGGCAATGAGCAGTTCTTC	CASRAPSGNEQFF
TRBV7-9	once	TRBJ2-3	TRBD2	TGTGCCAGCAGCTCGAAAGCGGGAGGGTTCACAGATACGCAGTATTTT	CASSSKAGGFTDTQYF
TRBV5-4	.	TRBJ2-4	.	TGTGCCAGCAGCCCGGGGGTGACAGAAGAGGGGATAGCCAAAAACATTCAGTACTTC	CASSPGVTEEGIAKNIQYF
TRBV9	.	TRBJ2-3	.	TGTGCCAGCAGCGGCGGTAGCACAGATACGCAGTATTTT	CASSGGSTDTQYF
TRBV5-6	.	TRBJ2-7	TRBD2	TGTGCCAGCAGCACGGGACTAGCGGGAGGCGAGCAGTACTTC	CASSTGLAGGEQYF
TRBV7-3	.	TRBJ2-2	.	TGTGCCAGCAGCTTATTGCCGACGAACACCGGGGAGCTGTTTTTT	CASSLLPTNTGELFF
TRBV2	.	TRBJ1-1	.	TGTGCCAGACCCGGTACAGCCGGCCCCATTGAAGCTTTCTTT	CARPGTAGPIEAFF
TRBV7-2	.	TRBJ1-5	TRBD1	TGTGCCAGCAGCTTCATTCGACAGGGGTCGGAACAGCCCCAGCATTTT	CASSFIRQGSEQPQHF
TRBV9	once	TRBJ2-7	TRBD2	TGTGCCAGCAGCGTAGAGCAGGGAGGGTCCTACGAGCAGTACTTC	CASSVEQGGSYEQYF
TRBV10-2	.	TRBJ2-1	.	TGCGCCAGCAGCCCGAGGTCGGGAAGGAATGAGCAGTTCTTC	CASSPRSGRNEQFF
TRBV7-9	.	TRBJ1-4	TRBD1	TGTGCCAGCAGCTCGGCTAGGACAGGGGGTAATGAAAAACTGTTTTTT	CASSSARTGGNEKLFF
TRBV4-1	.	TRBJ2-1	TRBD2	TGCGCCAGCAGCCAAGAGGAGGGACTAGTCAATGAGCAGTTCTTC	CASSQEEGLVNEQFF
TRBV7-9	.	TRBJ2-3	TRBD2	TGTGCCAGCAGCTTAAGAAGCCTAGCGGAGCTCACAGATACGCAGTATTTT	CASSLRSLAELTDTQYF
TRBV2	.	TRBJ1-2	.	TGTGCCAGCAGTGTCCGGGTTTCAGGCTACACCTTC	CASSVRVSGYTF
TRBV4-1	.	TRBJ2-7	.	TGCGCCAGCAGAATAGACTCTAGCACCGCTCCCTACGAGCAGTACTTC	CASRIDSSTAPYEQYF
TRBV28	.	TRBJ2-7	.	TGTGCCAGCAGTTCTACCCCCGCGACAGCATCGAGCTCCTACGAGCAGTACTTC	CASSSTPATASSSYEQYF
TRBV12-3/TRBV12-4	.	TRBJ1-2	TRBD1	TGTGCCAGCAGCCGGACAGGGGAATATGGCTACACCTTC	CASSRTGEYGYTF
TRBV3-1/TRBV3-2	.	TRBJ2-2	TRBD2	TGTGCCAGCAGCCGGCTAGCGGAAACCGGGGAGCTGTTTTTT	CASSRLAETGELFF
TRBV18	.	TRBJ2-7	.	TGTGCCAGCTCACCACCGGGAACCTACGAGCAGTACTTC	CASSPPGTYEQYF
TRBV3-1/TRBV3-2	.	TRBJ1-1	.	TGTGCCAGCAGCCAAGGGACTTCTACTGAAGCTTTCTTT	CASSQGTSTEAFF
TRBV18	once	TRBJ2-5	.	TGTGCCAGCTCACCACCGCACGGGCCGACCGAAGAGACCCAGTACTTC	CASSPPHGPTEETQYF
TRBV18	.	TRBJ1-1	TRBD1	TGTGCCAGCTCCGACGACAGGGGGAACACTGAAGCTTTCTTT	CASSDDRGNTEAFF
TRBV9	.	TRBJ2-5	TRBD2	TGTGCCAGCAGCGTAGGGGCGGGAGCCATCCAAGAGACCCAGTACTTC	CASSVGAGAIQETQYF
TRBV28	once	TRBJ1-1	.	TGTGCCAGCAGTTTAACCCGAGGGCTGAACACTGAAGCTTTCTTT	CASSLTRGLNTEAFF
TRBV19	.	TRBJ2-7	TRBD1	TGTGCCAGTAGTAGCGATTGGGGCCGGGACAGGGGCTACGAGCAGTACTTC	CASSSDWGRDRGYEQYF
TRBV19	once	TRBJ2-4	.	TGTGCCAGTAGTATAGCCCCGTCAGTAGCCAAAAACATTCAGTACTTC	CASSIAPSVAKNIQYF
TRBV4-3	.	TRBJ1-2	.	TGCGCCAGCAGCCAAGAGCGGCAGGCGCTCTATGGCTACACCTTC	CASSQERQALYGYTF
TRBV25-1	.	TRBJ2-2	.	TGTGCCAGCAGTGAATTCCGGTCGGGGGAGCTGTTTTTT	CASSEFRSGELFF
TRBV29-1	.	TRBJ2-2	TRBD2	TGCAGCGTTGGGTCTAGCGGGAACACCGGGGAGCTGTTTTTT	CSVGSSGNTGELFF
TRBV29-1	.	TRBJ2-7	.	TGCAGCGTTGCAGGGGCAGGGTACTACGAGCAGTACTTC	CSVAGAGYYEQYF
TRBV5-1	.	TRBJ2-1	TRBD2	TGCGCCAGCAGCCCGGATTCTAGCGGGGGCAGACGGAGGCAGTTCTTC	CASSPDSSGGRRRQFF
TRBV19	.	TRBJ1-6	.	TGTGCCAGTAACCAGAGGCAGAAAGATTCACCCCTCCACTTT	CASNQRQKDSPLHF
TRBV29-1	.	TRBJ1-5	.	TGCAGCGTAGCGACAGATTATAGCAATCAGCCCCAGCATTTT	CSVATDYSNQPQHF
TRBV10-3	.	TRBJ2-7	.	TGTGCCATCAGTGGCCCGCAGGGCTACGAGCAGTACTTC	CAISGPQGYEQYF
TRBV5-6	.	TRBJ1-6	.	TGTGCCAGCAGCTCGAGAGAGCGCTCCTATAATTCACCCCTCCACTTT	CASSSRERSYNSPLHF
TRBV7-9	.	TRBJ2-7	.	TGTGCCAGCAGCCCAATCCGGGGGCTGGAGTACTTC	CASSPIRGLEYF
TRBV19	.	TRBJ2-7	.	TGTGCCAGTAGTATAGATCACGGGAAGGACGAGCAGTACTTC	CASSIDHGKDEQYF
TRBV5-1	.	TRBJ1-1	.	TGCGCCAGCAGCTTGGTTGGGGCTTCTGAAGCTTTCTTT	CASSLVGASEAFF
TRBV20-1	.	TRBJ1-1	.	TGCAGTGCTACCACAGGGCCCCAGGAAGTTTTT	CSATTGPQEVF
TRBV29-1	.	TRBJ1-4	.	TGCAGCGTTGTCAGGGATGAAAAACTGTTTTTT	CSVVRDEKLFF
TRBV24-1	once	TRBJ2-1	.	TGTGCCACCAGTGACAGTCACAATGAGCAGTTCTTC	CATSDSHNEQFF
TRBV28	.	TRBJ1-3	.	TGTGCCAGCAGCCGGCCTTACTCTGGAAACACCATATATTTT	CASSRPYSGNTIYF
TRBV27	.	TRBJ2-7	TRBD1	TGTGCCAGCAGGGTGACAGGGTTGGGCGAGCAGTACTTC	CASRVTGLGEQYF
TRBV6-5	.	TRBJ1-5	.	TGTGCCAGCAGTTACGGCAGAAATAGCGATCAGCCCCAGCATTTT	CASSYGRNSDQPQHF
TRBV4-1	.	TRBJ2-4	.	TGCGCCAGCAGCCCTTTACTTGGCACCTGGGTTCAGTACTTC	CASSPLLGTWVQYF
TRBV14	few	TRBJ2-7	.	TGTGCCAGCAGCCATATGGTGGAGTACGAGCAGTACTTC	CASSHMVEYEQYF
TRBV9	.	TRBJ2-7	.	TGTGCCAGCAGCGTAAACCCCCAGAGGGGGTCCTACGAGCAGTACTTC	CASSVNPQRGSYEQYF
TRBV7-2	.	TRBJ2-7	TRBD2	TGTGCCAGCAGCTTAGTAGCGGGGGTATACGAGCAGTACTTC	CASSLVAGVYEQYF
TRBV28	.	TRBJ2-7	TRBD2	TGTGCCAGCTCCCCTCCCCTCGGCGGGGGGCCCTACGAGCAGTACTTC	CASSPPLGGGPYEQYF
TRBV27	.	TRBJ2-7	TRBD2	TGTGCATGCGGGGGGGCCTACGAGCAGTACTTC	CACGGAYEQYF
TRBV5-6	.	TRBJ1-1	.	TGTGCCAGCAGCTCACAGGGGAACACTGAAGCTTTCTTT	CASSSQGNTEAFF
TRBV6-5	.	TRBJ1-6	TRBD1	TGTGCCAGCAGTTCCAATGGACAGGGAGGGAATTCACCCCTCCACTTT	CASSSNGQGGNSPLHF
TRBV14	.	TRBJ2-7	TRBD1	TGTGCCAGCAGGATGAGGAATCTTCTAGACAGGGGTACCCTCTCCTACGAGCAGTACTTC	CASRMRNLLDRGTLSYEQYF
TRBV19	.	TRBJ1-6	TRBD1	TGTGCCAGTAGTCTACAGGGGGCTGGGTCACCCCTCCACTTT	CASSLQGAGSPLHF
TRBV7-9	.	TRBJ1-4	.	TGTGCCAGCAGCTTAGCCCGGGGGTTCAATGAAAAACTGTTTTTT	CASSLARGFNEKLFF
TRBV6-5	.	TRBJ2-1	TRBD2	TGTGCCAGCCGACTAGCGGGGTACAATGAGCAGTTCTTC	CASRLAGYNEQFF